This section outlines one TCR beta chain sequence together with its context. Its antigen is as yet unknown. The PCR made use of 60 Vbeta and 13 Jbeta primers. Sequencing used immunoSEQ multiplex PCR; TCRdb keeps in-frame clones, though not all of them. The profile shows 200,000 to 300,000 clones, just under 85% of them singletons. These data belong to a study of cytomegalovirus exposure and HLA in healthy donors. Whole-study findings and limits: Donors were assumed by presence/absence analyses to have roughly uniform sequencing depth.

The CDR3 runs to 15 residues. The ends were cut back, 4 bases at V and 0 bases at J, with 10 bases in the middle. From germline, CDR1 is SGDLS and CDR2 YYNGEE. This chain uses TRBV9 with TRBJ2-2, with unresolved D. This receptor was obtained from a middle-aged woman in good health and CMV-seropositive. Sequencing was done on a sample of PBMCs. CDR3 nucleotide sequence: TGTGCCAGCAGCCCCCGTACAGCGAACACCGGGGAGCTGTTTTTT. Translated, it gives CASSPRTANTGELFF.